The rows below give T cell receptor beta chains drawn from one sample of a study of blood T cells in healthy people across ages. TCRdb re-analysed the 5' RACE reads in MiXCR, keeping a single row per CDR3 protein. The sample lists over 950,000 distinct CDR3 sequences, around two fifths occurring once. The sample comprised blood. These receptors were collected from a man aged 18 to 30 in good health. CDR3s leave out the opening cysteine and the closing phenylalanine or tryptophan. Fields, in order: V gene, J gene, D gene, CDR3 protein. A D gene is named only where the DNA matches it firmly.

>TRBV5-1|TRBJ2-2|.
ASRRDGSNTGELF
>TRBV27|TRBJ2-1|TRBD2
ASSLAGGGNNEQF
>TRBV7-8|TRBJ2-1|.
ASSLAGDGGEQF
>TRBV29-1|TRBJ2-3|TRBD1
SVDGRGRLDTQY
>TRBV3-1|TRBJ1-1|TRBD1
ASSQTGARNTEAF
>TRBV4-3|TRBJ1-1|TRBD1
ASSQTGETEAF
>TRBV24-1|TRBJ2-1|TRBD1
ATSDPRSDRVGNEQF
>TRBV6-6|TRBJ2-2|.
ASEGQSNGELF
>TRBV7-9|TRBJ2-7|.
ASSADLRDYEQY
>TRBV28|TRBJ2-3|.
ASSSPGARGTDTQY
>TRBV9|TRBJ1-2|.
ASSLSPDSLITYGYT
>TRBV7-8|TRBJ1-1|.
ASGAISGTNTEAF
>TRBV20-1|TRBJ2-7|TRBD1
SARDRQGLDEQY
>TRBV7-9|TRBJ2-5|TRBD1
ASSFSLQGAEEETQY
>TRBV2|TRBJ1-5|.
ASTKDKGASNQPQH
>TRBV7-2|TRBJ2-7|.
ASSILGYEQY
>TRBV29-1|TRBJ2-7|.
SVGFETRY
>TRBV12-3/TRBV12-4|TRBJ2-4|.
ASSLLVGNEQY
>TRBV14|TRBJ2-1|TRBD1
ASSQPGTGDSYNEQF
>TRBV6-1|TRBJ1-4|.
ASARRGKLF
>TRBV12-3/TRBV12-4|TRBJ1-1|.
ASSPDATVNTEAF
>TRBV24-1|TRBJ2-1|.
ATGDQNGLINEQF
>TRBV6-2/TRBV6-3|TRBJ2-7|.
ASGVFYEQY
>TRBV29-1|TRBJ2-2|.
SVEPQGTNTGELF
>TRBV9|TRBJ2-5|.
ASSVAIEHQETQY
>TRBV13|TRBJ2-1|TRBD1
ASGRGNSYNEQF
>TRBV6-6|TRBJ2-1|TRBD2
ASATSWVYNEQF
>TRBV20-1|TRBJ2-2|.
SASGEGGELF
>TRBV24-1|TRBJ2-1|.
ATSDFSAGLYNEQF
>TRBV6-5|TRBJ2-7|.
ASSTGGQFNQQY
>TRBV7-9|TRBJ2-3|.
ASRSGADTQY
>TRBV18|TRBJ2-7|.
ASSPGTSSSYEQY
>TRBV6-5|TRBJ2-3|.
ASSYEAGSRDTQY
>TRBV4-2|TRBJ2-1|TRBD1
ASSQQGQGTYNEQF
>TRBV6-2/TRBV6-3|TRBJ1-1|.
ASSYGFGGTEAF
>TRBV7-2|TRBJ2-1|.
ASSLLLSNEQF
>TRBV9|TRBJ2-5|TRBD2
ASSLRTSGGMDEQY
>TRBV4-3|TRBJ1-4|.
ASSQERGVINEKLF
>TRBV20-1|TRBJ2-7|TRBD1
SARPGTGSYEQY
>TRBV20-1|TRBJ1-2|.
SAGRQTQPNYGYT
>TRBV12-3/TRBV12-4|TRBJ1-2|.
ASAYPGDGYT
>TRBV20-1|TRBJ2-2|.
SAYRGANTGELF
>TRBV7-9|TRBJ1-1|.
ASSLSGMRTEAF
>TRBV5-6|TRBJ2-7|.
ASSLGGSSSYEQY
>TRBV20-1|TRBJ2-3|TRBD2
SATSGDSTDTQY
>TRBV20-1|TRBJ1-1|.
SARKGSKNTEAF
>TRBV2|TRBJ2-1|.
ASSEASRGSSYNEQF
>TRBV29-1|TRBJ2-3|.
SVEDQRFTDTQY
>TRBV7-2|TRBJ2-3|TRBD1
ASSLTGALTDTQY
>TRBV4-2|TRBJ1-2|TRBD1
ASSRHRGPNYDYT
>TRBV6-2/TRBV6-3|TRBJ1-1|TRBD1
ASREDRAPTSHMNTEAF
>TRBV6-6|TRBJ2-1|.
ASSHKNNEQF
>TRBV9|TRBJ2-1|.
ASSGGPGFTYNEQF
>TRBV9|.|TRBD2
ASSVGTSGPPYNEQY
>TRBV29-1|TRBJ2-3|TRBD1
SAWPDRGQGRADTQY
>TRBV9|TRBJ2-3|TRBD2
ASTTSGGTGTQY